This passage covers 25 T cell receptor beta chains from one sample sequenced in a study of neoadjuvant nivolumab and ipilimumab in lung cancer. Profiled with immunoSEQ multiplex PCR; TCRdb holds only in-frame clones, not every one. The sample consists of tens of thousands of clones, approximately 84% of them appearing once. This specimen was peripheral blood, taken before neoadjuvant nivolumab, alone or with ipilimumab. The receptors derive from an adult with non-small cell lung cancer.

This chain joins TRBV4-1 and TRBJ1-5; the match to TRBD1 covers 7 bases. Germline CDR1 reads MGHRA; CDR2 reads YSYEKL. CDR3 length equals 16 residues. The V and J ends lost 1 base and 3 bases, in that order; junction bases with no gene match: 6. The CDR3 spells CASSQVGQENNQPQHF. DNA for the CDR3: TGCGCCAGCAGCCAAGTAGGACAGGAGAACAATCAGCCCCAGCATTTT.

V and J are TRBV29-1 and TRBJ2-7; TRBD1 matches at 7 bases. Germline V gene sequence: CDR1 SQVTM, CDR2 ANQGSEA. V lost 4 bases, J lost 0 bases, and 12 bases stayed unmatched. The CDR3 length is 16 residues. The CDR3 region is CSVVWLGDRASYEQYF. CDR3 DNA sequence: TGCAGCGTTGTATGGCTCGGTGACAGGGCCTCCTACGAGCAGTACTTC.

CDR3 coding DNA: TGTGCCAGCAGCTTGGTGGACGAGCAGTACTTC. Its protein is CASSLVDEQYF. The chain recombines TRBV5-5 with TRBJ2-7; no clear D gene. CDR1 and CDR2 from the germline V gene are SGHKS and YYEKEE (reference sequence). V lost 0 bases, J lost 5 bases, and 3 bases lay in between. The length of the CDR3 is 11 residues.

This rearrangement joins TRBV29-1 to TRBJ2-4, with D maybe TRBD1 (6 bases). V was pared by 4 bases and J by 10 bases, with 20 bases between. The V gene's germline CDR1 is SQVTM and CDR2 ANQGSEA. The CDR3 length is 14 residues. DNA of the CDR3: TGCAGCGTTGCTTCCGGGACACAACGATCTATTCAGTACTTC. It codes for CSVASGTQRSIQYF.

V and J are TRBV5-1 and TRBJ2-5; D is possibly TRBD2 (5 bases). V was clipped by 1 base and J by 5 bases, with 9 bases between them. CDR1 is SGHRS, CDR2 YFSETQ, per germline. CDR3 length equals 13 residues. The CDR3 reads CASSLSGWETQYF. The CDR3 DNA is TGCGCCAGCAGCTTGTCGGGATGGGAGACCCAGTACTTC.

This clone was observed once. The rearrangement links TRBV6-4 to TRBJ1-1; the D is unclear. Germline V gene sequence: CDR1 MRHNA, CDR2 SNTAGT. The CDR3 totals 16 residues. V dropped 2 bases and J dropped 0 bases, with 13 bases sitting between them. The CDR3 nucleotides read TGTGCCAGCAGTGACCCGGCCGGACTATTGAACACTGAAGCTTTCTTT. Its translation is CASSDPAGLLNTEAFF.

CDR3 loop: CASRWSGHYEQYF. The CDR3 DNA reads TGTGCCAGCAGATGGTCAGGACACTACGAGCAGTACTTC. The rearrangement links TRBV6-6 to TRBJ2-7; D is perhaps TRBD1 (5 bases). Germline CDR1 is MNHNY and CDR2 is SVGAGI (reference sequence). The CDR3 is 13 residues long. Between the trimmed V and J ends, which lost 6 bases and 3 bases, there was a span of 12 bases.

The chain links TRBV15 to TRBJ2-2; TRBD2 matches at 11 bases. Germline V lookup: CDR1 LNHNV, CDR2 YYDKDF (reference sequence). J was trimmed by 1 base and V by 4 bases; bases with no gene match: 8. This CDR3 is 18 amino acids long. This CDR3 reads CATSTAGTSGLNTGELFF. CDR3 nucleotides: TGTGCCACCAGCACCGCCGGGACTAGCGGATTGAACACCGGGGAGCTGTTTTTT. Full variable domain (missing parts from reference TRBV15 and TRBJ2-2): DAMVIQNPRYQVTQFGKPVTLSCSQTLNHNVMYWYQQKSSQAPKLLFHYYDKDFNNEADTPDNFQSRRPNTSFCFLDIRSPGLGDTAMYLCATSTAGTSGLNTGELFFGEGSRLTVL.

The chain recombines TRBV28 with TRBJ1-5; the D gene is possibly TRBD1 (5 bases). The germline gives CDR1 MDHEN, CDR2 SYDVKM. This CDR3 is 15 amino acids long. Deletions cut 5 bases from V and 4 bases from J, with 15 bases between. The CDR3 sequence: CASSPPFGANQPQHF. The DNA for the CDR3 is TGTGCCAGCAGTCCCCCTTTTGGGGCAAATCAGCCCCAGCATTTT. Full variable domain (remainder filled in from reference TRBV28 and TRBJ1-5): DVKVTQSSRYLVKRTGEKVFLECVQDMDHENMFWYRQDPGLGLRLIYFSYDVKMKEKGDIPEGYSVSREKKERFSLILESASTNQTSMYLCASSPPFGANQPQHFGDGTRLSIL.

The chain combines TRBV7-7 with TRBJ2-5; D may be TRBD2 (7 bases). Trimming cost V 3 bases and J 4 bases, with 18 bases left between them. CDR3 length: 16 amino acids. Germline V gives CDR1 SSHAT, CDR2 FNYEAQ (reference sequence). CDR3 amino acids: CASSFGGGPGAETQYF. In DNA form, the CDR3 reads TGTGCCAGCAGCTTTGGCGGGGGCCCCGGGGCAGAGACCCAGTACTTC.

V usage is TRBV9 and J usage is TRBJ2-3, with a weak D call TRBD1 (5 bases). Per germline, CDR1 SGDLS and CDR2 YYNGEE. There are 12 residues in the CDR3. The V end lost 0 bases, the J end lost 7 bases, and 6 bases lay between the germline ends. The CDR3 loop is CASSVEGHTQYF. DNA of the CDR3: TGTGCCAGCAGCGTAGAGGGGCATACGCAGTATTTT.

This rearrangement joins TRBV19 to TRBJ1-6; D possibly corresponds to TRBD1 (5 bases). Trimming shortened V by 9 bases and J by 0 bases, and 12 bases separated the two germline ends. CDR1 is LNHDA and CDR2 is SQIVND in the germline V gene (reference sequence). The CDR3 is made up of 15 amino acids. The CDR3 region is CARGREGSYNSPLHF. CDR3 DNA sequence: TGTGCCAGGGGACGGGAGGGCTCCTATAATTCACCCCTCCACTTT.

The gene calls are TRBV11-1 and TRBJ1-4; 8 bases fit TRBD1. CDR3 size: 14 residues. CDR1 and CDR2 from the germline V gene are SGHAT and FQDESV (reference sequence). The ends lost 5 bases at V and 5 bases at J; junction bases unmatched: 4. The CDR3 loop reads CASSLDRGNEKLFF. The CDR3 nucleotides are TGTGCCAGCAGCCTTGACAGGGGAAATGAAAAACTGTTTTTT.

J is TRBJ1-1 and V is TRBV5-1, with D tentatively TRBD1 (6 bases). CDR1 is SGHRS and CDR2 is YFSETQ in the germline V gene. The length of the CDR3 is 15 residues. V dropped 0 bases and J dropped 0 bases, with 9 bases sitting between them. DNA of the CDR3: TGCGCCAGCAGCTTGGAGGGACACTTGAACACTGAAGCTTTCTTT. It is translated as CASSLEGHLNTEAFF.

J is TRBJ2-5 and V is TRBV5-6; 7 bases are a match to TRBD1. With V trimmed by 5 bases and J by 2 bases, 9 bases remained unmatched. Germline CDR1 and CDR2: SGHDT and YYEEEE. The CDR3 covers 15 residues. The CDR3, as DNA: TGTGCCAGCAGTAGAACCGGGACAGATCAAGAGACCCAGTACTTC. It codes for CASSRTGTDQETQYF.

The CDR3 reads CASSLQQTDTQYF. CDR3 coding DNA: TGTGCCAGCAGCTTGCAACAAACAGATACGCAGTATTTT. The chain has TRBV5-4 and TRBJ2-3; D uncertain. V was shortened by 1 base and J by 3 bases, with 6 bases between the two germline ends. In germline, CDR1 is SGHNT, CDR2 YYREEE (reference sequence). This CDR3 region has 13 residues. Based on the CDR3 plus reference TRBV5-4 and TRBJ2-3, the full variable domain is ETGVTQSPTHLIKTRGQQVTLRCSSQSGHNTVSWYQQALGQGPQFIFQYYREEENGRGNFPPRFSGLQFPNYSSELNVNALELDDSALYLCASSLQQTDTQYFGPGTRLTVL.

The chain couples TRBV7-2 to TRBJ1-2, with TRBD1 as a possible D gene (6 bases). CDR3 length: 13 amino acids. V was shortened by 8 bases and J by 4 bases, with 14 bases between the two germline ends. Looked up from germline, CDR1 is SGHTA and CDR2 is FQGNSA. The CDR3 bases are TGTGCCAGCGGGGCAGGGGCTTTCTATGGCTACACCTTC. It is translated as CASGAGAFYGYTF.

The chain is built from TRBV11-2 and TRBJ2-2, with 8 bases aligning to TRBD1. In germline, CDR1 is SGHAT, CDR2 FQNNGV. CDR3 size: 17 residues. J gave up 1 base and V 1 base, and 5 bases lay outside the gene matches. As DNA, the CDR3 is TGTGCCAGCAGCTTAGGGACAGGGAACCTGAACACCGGGGAGCTGTTTTTT. Its protein product is CASSLGTGNLNTGELFF.

The chain employs TRBV4-3 and TRBJ1-2; no clear D gene. Germline V lookup: CDR1 LGHNA, CDR2 YSLEER. The V gene lost 0 bases and the J gene lost 5 bases, with 13 bases spanning the gap. The CDR3 totals 15 residues. Here the CDR3 reads CASSQDRRSSYGYTF. DNA for the CDR3: TGCGCCAGCAGCCAAGATCGGCGCAGCTCTTATGGCTACACCTTC.

V gene TRBV7-2 combines with J gene TRBJ1-2; perhaps TRBD1 as D (5 bases). Deletions cut 5 bases from V and 7 bases from J, with 20 bases between. CDR1 and CDR2 (germline): SGHTA, FQGNSA. This CDR3 contains 15 residues. The CDR3 DNA reads as TGTGCCAGCAGCGCCGTCGGGGGTTCCCCCGGTGGCTACACCTTC. Encoded protein: CASSAVGGSPGGYTF.

This chain uses TRBV7-9 with TRBJ2-7; tentatively, D is TRBD2 (5 bases). From germline, CDR1 is SEHNR and CDR2 FQNEAQ (reference sequence). The CDR3 is made up of 16 amino acids. Trimming shortened V by 4 bases and J by 7 bases, and 23 bases separated the two germline ends. The DNA for the CDR3 is TGTGCCAGCAGCTCCCCGTTGGACGGAGGTTTTGGGGAGCAGTACTTC. Translation gives CASSSPLDGGFGEQYF. The variable domain in full, completed from reference TRBV7-9 and TRBJ2-7, reads DTGVSQNPRHKITKRGQNVTFRCDPISEHNRLYWYRQTLGQGPEFLTYFQNEAQLEKSRLLSDRFSAERPKGSFSTLEIQRTEQGDSAMYLCASSSPLDGGFGEQYFGPGTRLTVT.

CDR3 sequence: CASSSASGGVYEQFF. CDR3 sequence (DNA): TGTGCCAGCAGCTCCGCTAGCGGGGGGGTCTATGAGCAGTTCTTC. The chain uses TRBV13 and TRBJ2-1, with 12 bases fitting TRBD2. The germline V gene encodes CDR1 PRHDT and CDR2 FYEKMQ (reference sequence). This CDR3 contains 15 residues. The V and J ends lost 4 bases and 8 bases, in that order; junction bases with no gene match: 6.

The V and J genes are TRBV27 and TRBJ1-2, with a possible D match to TRBD1 (6 bases). Trimming shortened V by 5 bases and J by 5 bases, and 33 bases separated the two germline ends. Germline CDR1 reads MNHEY; CDR2 reads SMNVEV (reference sequence). This CDR3 has 20 residues. CDR3 in DNA: TGTGCCAGCAGTGTCCGGGCTCCCCAGACGGCCTTGGACAGCCTTTATGGCTACACCTTC. This translates into CASSVRAPQTALDSLYGYTF.

The V call is TRBV28, the J call TRBJ1-4, with 8 bases that match TRBD1. Looked up from germline, CDR1 is MDHEN and CDR2 is SYDVKM. The CDR3 totals 17 residues. With 3 bases clipped from V and 4 bases from J, the junction kept 10 bases outside the gene matches. The CDR3 DNA follows: TGTGCCAGCAGTTTCTCGACCGGACAGGGAAATAATGAAAAACTGTTTTTT. Its translation is CASSFSTGQGNNEKLFF.

The chain employs TRBV5-1 and TRBJ2-1, with 9 positions matching TRBD2. Germline V gene sequence: CDR1 SGHRS, CDR2 YFSETQ. The CDR3 has 17 amino acids. Losses at the gene ends were 4 bases for V and 1 base for J; bases not matched to a gene: 9. CDR3 loop: CASSGILSGGSYNEQFF. DNA for the CDR3: TGCGCCAGCAGCGGGATACTTAGCGGGGGATCCTACAATGAGCAGTTCTTC.